The clone carrying this T cell receptor beta chain has a count of ten or more. The sample comes from a study of response to subunit inactivated influenza vaccine. V lost 7 bases to trimming and J lost 4 bases, with 10 bases between them. CDR3 length: 13 residues. TCRdb re-derived calls from the RT-PCR reads in MiXCR, one entry per CDR3 protein. The sample lists about 570,000 distinct CDR3 sequences; over 9% were seen once. The sample also formed part of further work on T cells expressing NK-cell markers. As that study records: In generating TCR beta cDNA, 5'RACE template switching with UMIs was used. Sorted CD3+CD56+NKG2C+, CD3+CD56+NKG2C- and CD3+CD56-NKG2C+ T-cell subsets were beta-chain profiled.

The gene calls are TRBV12-3 or TRBV12-4 and TRBJ2-2; D is ambiguous. The receptor's source is a man aged 50 or older who received an inactivated influenza vaccine. The source was PBMCs from blood, collected on the day of vaccination. The CDR3 DNA sequence: TGTGCCAGCATCCCGCTCGGCACCGGGGAGCTGTTTTTT. It yields the protein CASIPLGTGELFF.